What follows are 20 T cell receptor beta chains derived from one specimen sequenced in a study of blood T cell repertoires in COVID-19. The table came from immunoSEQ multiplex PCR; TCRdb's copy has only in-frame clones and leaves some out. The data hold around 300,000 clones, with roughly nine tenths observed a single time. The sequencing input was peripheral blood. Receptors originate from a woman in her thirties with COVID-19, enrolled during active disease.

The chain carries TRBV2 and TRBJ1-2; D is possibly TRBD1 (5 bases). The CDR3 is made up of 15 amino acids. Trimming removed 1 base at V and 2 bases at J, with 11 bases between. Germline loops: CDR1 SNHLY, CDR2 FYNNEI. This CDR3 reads CASSEGGRANYGYTF. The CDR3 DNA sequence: TGTGCCAGCAGTGAAGGCGGCAGGGCCAACTATGGCTACACCTTC.

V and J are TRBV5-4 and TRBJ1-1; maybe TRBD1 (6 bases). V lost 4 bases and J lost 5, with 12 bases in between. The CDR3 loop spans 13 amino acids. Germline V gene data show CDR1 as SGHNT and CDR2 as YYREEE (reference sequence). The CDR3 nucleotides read TGTGCCAGCAGCCCTACAGGGTGGACTGAAGCTTTCTTT. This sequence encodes CASSPTGWTEAFF.

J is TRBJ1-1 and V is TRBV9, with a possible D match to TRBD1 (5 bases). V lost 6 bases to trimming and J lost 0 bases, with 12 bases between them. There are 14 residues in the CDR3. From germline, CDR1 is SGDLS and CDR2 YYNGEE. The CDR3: CASNPQVMNTEAFF. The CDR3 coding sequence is TGTGCCAGCAACCCACAGGTTATGAACACTGAAGCTTTCTTT.

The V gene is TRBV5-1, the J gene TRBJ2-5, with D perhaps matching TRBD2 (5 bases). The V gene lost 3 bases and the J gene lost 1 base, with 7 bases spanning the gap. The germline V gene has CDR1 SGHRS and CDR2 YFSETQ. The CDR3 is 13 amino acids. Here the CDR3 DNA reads TGCGCCAGCAGCTCACGGGGCCAAGAGACCCAGTACTTC. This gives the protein CASSSRGQETQYF.

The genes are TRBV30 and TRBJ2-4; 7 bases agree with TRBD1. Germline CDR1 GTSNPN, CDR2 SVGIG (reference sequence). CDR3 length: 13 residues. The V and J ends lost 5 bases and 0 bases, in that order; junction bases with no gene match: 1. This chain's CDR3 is CAWAGGAKNIQYF. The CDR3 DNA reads TGTGCCTGGGCAGGGGGAGCCAAAAACATTCAGTACTTC.

The CDR3 spells CSASLSDTYGYTF. CDR3 coding DNA: TGCAGTGCTAGTTTATCGGACACCTATGGCTACACCTTC. The chain combines TRBV20-1 with TRBJ1-2; D possibly corresponds to TRBD1 (5 bases). Germline loops: CDR1 DFQATT, CDR2 SNEGSKA (reference sequence). CDR3 size: 13 residues. The V end lost 3 bases, the J end lost 4 bases, and 12 bases lay between the germline ends.

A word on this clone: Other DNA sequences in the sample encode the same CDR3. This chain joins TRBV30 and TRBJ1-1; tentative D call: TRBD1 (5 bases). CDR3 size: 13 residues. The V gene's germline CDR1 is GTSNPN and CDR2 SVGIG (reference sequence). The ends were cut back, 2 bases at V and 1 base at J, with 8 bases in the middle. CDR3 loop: CAWSLTANTEAFF. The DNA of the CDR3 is TGTGCCTGGAGTTTGACAGCGAACACTGAAGCTTTCTTT.

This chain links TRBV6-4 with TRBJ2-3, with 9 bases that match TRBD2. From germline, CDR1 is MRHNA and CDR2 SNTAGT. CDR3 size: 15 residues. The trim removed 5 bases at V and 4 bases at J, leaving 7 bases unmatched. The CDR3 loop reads CASSTGTSMSDTQYF. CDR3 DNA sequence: TGTGCCAGCAGTACCGGGACTAGCATGTCAGATACGCAGTATTTT.

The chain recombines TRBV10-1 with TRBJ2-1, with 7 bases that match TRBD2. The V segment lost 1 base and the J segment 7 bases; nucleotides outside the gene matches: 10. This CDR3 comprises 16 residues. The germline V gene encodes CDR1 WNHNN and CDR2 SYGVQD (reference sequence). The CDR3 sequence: CASSEYRTRGLNEQFF. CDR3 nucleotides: TGCGCCAGCAGTGAGTATCGGACTAGAGGGTTGAATGAGCAGTTCTTC.

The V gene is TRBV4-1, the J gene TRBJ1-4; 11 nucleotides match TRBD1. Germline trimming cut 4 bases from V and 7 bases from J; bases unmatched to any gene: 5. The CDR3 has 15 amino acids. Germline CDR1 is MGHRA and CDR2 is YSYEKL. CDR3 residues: CASSPGQGAGEKLFF. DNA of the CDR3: TGCGCCAGCAGCCCAGGACAGGGGGCGGGTGAAAAACTGTTTTTT.

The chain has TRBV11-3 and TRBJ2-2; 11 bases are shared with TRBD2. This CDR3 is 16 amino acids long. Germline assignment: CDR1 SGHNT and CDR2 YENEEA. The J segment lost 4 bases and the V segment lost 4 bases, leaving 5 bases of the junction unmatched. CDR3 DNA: TGTGCCAGCAGCTCCCTAGCGGGAGGTTCCACCGGGGAGCTGTTTTTT. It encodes CASSSLAGGSTGELFF.

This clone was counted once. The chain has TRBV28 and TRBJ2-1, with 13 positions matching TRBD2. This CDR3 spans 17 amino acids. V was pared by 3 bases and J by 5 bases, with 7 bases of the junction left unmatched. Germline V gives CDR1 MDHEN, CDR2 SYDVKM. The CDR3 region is CASSLSTGTSGNNEQFF. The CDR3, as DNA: TGTGCCAGCAGTTTGTCCACCGGGACTAGCGGGAACAATGAGCAGTTCTTC.

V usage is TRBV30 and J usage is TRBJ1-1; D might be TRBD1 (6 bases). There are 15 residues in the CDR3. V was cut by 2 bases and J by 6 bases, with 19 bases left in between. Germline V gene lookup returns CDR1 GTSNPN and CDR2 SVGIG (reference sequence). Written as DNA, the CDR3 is TGTGCCTGGAGTTCCCCAGGACAGCAACGGGCTGAAGCTTTCTTT. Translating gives CAWSSPGQQRAEAFF.

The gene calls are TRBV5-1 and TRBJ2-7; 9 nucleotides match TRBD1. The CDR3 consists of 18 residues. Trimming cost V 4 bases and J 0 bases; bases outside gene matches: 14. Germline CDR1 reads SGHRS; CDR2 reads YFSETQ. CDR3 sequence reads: CASSPWDREYGGSYEQYF. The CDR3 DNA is TGCGCCAGCAGCCCGTGGGACAGGGAATACGGAGGCTCCTACGAGCAGTACTTC.

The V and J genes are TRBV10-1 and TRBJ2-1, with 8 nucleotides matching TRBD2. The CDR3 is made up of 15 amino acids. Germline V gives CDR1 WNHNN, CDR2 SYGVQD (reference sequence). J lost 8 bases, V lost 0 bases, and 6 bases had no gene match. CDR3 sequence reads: CASSESSGRLYEQFF. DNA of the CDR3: TGCGCCAGCAGTGAGTCGAGCGGGAGACTGTATGAGCAGTTCTTC.

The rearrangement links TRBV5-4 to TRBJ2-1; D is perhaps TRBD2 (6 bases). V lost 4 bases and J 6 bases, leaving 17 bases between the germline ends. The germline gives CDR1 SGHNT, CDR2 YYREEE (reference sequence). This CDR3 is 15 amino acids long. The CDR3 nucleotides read TGTGCCAGCAGCCCTTCGGGACTTCAAAGCAATGAGCAGTTCTTC. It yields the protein CASSPSGLQSNEQFF. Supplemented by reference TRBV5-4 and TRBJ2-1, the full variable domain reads ETGVTQSPTHLIKTRGQQVTLRCSSQSGHNTVSWYQQALGQGPQFIFQYYREEENGRGNFPPRFSGLQFPNYSSELNVNALELDDSALYLCASSPSGLQSNEQFFGPGTRLTVL.

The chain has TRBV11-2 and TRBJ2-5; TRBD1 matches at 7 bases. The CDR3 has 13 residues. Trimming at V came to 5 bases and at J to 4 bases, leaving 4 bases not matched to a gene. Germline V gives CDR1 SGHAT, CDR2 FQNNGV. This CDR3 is CASSPDRLETQYF. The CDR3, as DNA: TGTGCCAGCAGCCCGGACAGGCTAGAGACCCAGTACTTC.

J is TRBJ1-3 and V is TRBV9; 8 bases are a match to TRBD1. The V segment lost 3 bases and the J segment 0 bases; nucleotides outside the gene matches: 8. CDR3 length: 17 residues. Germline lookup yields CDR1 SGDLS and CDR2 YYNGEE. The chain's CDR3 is CASSARQGPSSGNTIYF. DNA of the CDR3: TGTGCCAGCAGCGCTAGACAGGGGCCCAGCTCTGGAAACACCATATATTTT. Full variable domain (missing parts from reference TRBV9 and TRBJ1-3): DSGVTQTPKHLITATGQRVTLRCSPRSGDLSVYWYQQSLDQGLQFLIQYYNGEERAKGNILERFSAQQFPDLHSELNLSSLELGDSALYFCASSARQGPSSGNTIYFGEGSWLTVV.

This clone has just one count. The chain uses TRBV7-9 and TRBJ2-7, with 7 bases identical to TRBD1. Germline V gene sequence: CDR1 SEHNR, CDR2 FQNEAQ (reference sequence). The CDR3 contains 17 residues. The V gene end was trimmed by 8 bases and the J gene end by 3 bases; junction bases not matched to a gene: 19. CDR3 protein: CASVNHFEGAYSYEQYF. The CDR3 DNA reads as TGTGCCAGCGTAAACCATTTTGAGGGGGCTTATAGCTACGAGCAGTACTTC. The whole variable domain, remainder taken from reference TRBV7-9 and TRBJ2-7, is DTGVSQNPRHKITKRGQNVTFRCDPISEHNRLYWYRQTLGQGPEFLTYFQNEAQLEKSRLLSDRFSAERPKGSFSTLEIQRTEQGDSAMYLCASVNHFEGAYSYEQYFGPGTRLTVT.

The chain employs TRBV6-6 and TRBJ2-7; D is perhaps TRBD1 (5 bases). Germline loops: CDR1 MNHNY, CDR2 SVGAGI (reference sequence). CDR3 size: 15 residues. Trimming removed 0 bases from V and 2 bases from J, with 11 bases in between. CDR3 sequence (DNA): TGTGCCAGCAGTTACTCGTCCCGGACAACCTACGAGCAGTACTTC. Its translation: CASSYSSRTTYEQYF.